This T cell receptor beta chain was profiled in a study of a mutant IDH1 vaccine in newly diagnosed glioma. Turning to the study itself: Beginning 4-6 weeks after radiotherapy alone, or with temozolomide cycles, vaccination took place.

A word on this clone: Its cognate antigen is unknown.

Generated by immunoSEQ multiplex PCR, the TCRdb table keeps only in-frame clones and is missing some. The repertoire holds some 51,000 clones, around 80% seen once, with around 4.9% in the top ten. Trimming pared 0 bases from V and 6 bases from J, leaving 14 bases between. Germline loops: CDR1 LGHNA, CDR2 YSLEER. The CDR3 is 15 amino acids. Time point denoted: week 5, during vaccination. The investigators gave 300 ug of mutant IDH1 20-mer peptide in each vaccine dose, together with topical imiquimod. The chain carries TRBV4-3 and TRBJ1-1; unclear D gene. This receptor was identified in a man in his fifties with glioma. The material was PBMCs, obtained from a glioma patient whose treatment included an IDH1 peptide vaccine. The CDR3 DNA reads as TGCGCCAGCAGCCAAGATCCGGGAGGAGTCGCTGAAGCTTTCTTT. It translates to CASSQDPGGVAEAFF.